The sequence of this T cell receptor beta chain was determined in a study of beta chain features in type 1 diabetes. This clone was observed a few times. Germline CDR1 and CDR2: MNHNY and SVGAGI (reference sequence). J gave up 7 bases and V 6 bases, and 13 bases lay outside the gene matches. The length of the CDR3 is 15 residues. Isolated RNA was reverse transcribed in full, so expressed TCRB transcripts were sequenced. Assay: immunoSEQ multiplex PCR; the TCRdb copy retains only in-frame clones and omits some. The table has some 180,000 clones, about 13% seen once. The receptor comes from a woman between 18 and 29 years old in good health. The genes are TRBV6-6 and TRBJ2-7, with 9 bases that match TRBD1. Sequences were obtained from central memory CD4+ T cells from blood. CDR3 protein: CASRLDGTGMSEQYF. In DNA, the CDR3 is TGTGCCAGCAGGCTCGACGGGACAGGGATGAGTGAGCAGTACTTC.